These 10 T cell receptor beta chains were all obtained from the same sample, sequenced in a study of Ad26.COV2.S vaccination and SARS-CoV-2 variants. Treatment here: roughly 20 received Ad26.COV2.S at low or high dose, single or two shots; several received placebo; per-sample allocation not given. Sample collection was performed on day 63 after the first vaccine or placebo injection. The assay was immunoSEQ multiplex PCR, and TCRdb's table has in-frame clones only and misses some. The sample carries a few hundred thousand clones, 80% to 90% recorded once. Sequencing was performed on peripheral blood, taken in a trial of Ad26.COV2.S vaccine versus placebo. These receptor sequences come from a person aged 18-60 years who received the Ad26.COV2.S COVID-19 vaccine or a placebo.

The rearrangement joins TRBV5-1 to TRBJ2-7; 9 nucleotides agree with TRBD1. J gave up 3 bases and V 1 base, and 11 bases lay outside the gene matches. This CDR3 is built from 17 residues. CDR1 and CDR2 (germline): SGHRS, YFSETQ. Here the CDR3 DNA reads TGCGCCAGCAGCTTGTCGTTTAGGGGACAGGGTTTCTACGAGCAGTACTTC. Translation gives CASSLSFRGQGFYEQYF.

The V and J genes are TRBV27 and TRBJ1-5; D is unresolved. Trimming took 2 bases from V and 1 from J, leaving 6 bases between them. This CDR3 spans 14 amino acids. Germline CDR1 and CDR2: MNHEY and SMNVEV (reference sequence). The CDR3 loop reads CASSLRGSNQPQHF. The CDR3 DNA follows: TGTGCCAGCAGTTTAAGAGGGAGCAATCAGCCCCAGCATTTT.

V usage is TRBV15 and J usage is TRBJ2-3; D is tentatively TRBD1 or TRBD2 (5 bases each). V was cut by 5 bases and J by 4 bases, with 19 bases left in between. The CDR3 is 16 residues long. Germline-derived CDR1 and CDR2 are LNHNV and YYDKDF (reference sequence). The CDR3 nucleotides are TGTGCCACCAGCTCCCTTGGGGGAGTCGGGGCAGATACGCAGTATTTT. Protein sequence: CATSSLGGVGADTQYF.

V gene TRBV30 combines with J gene TRBJ1-1; D gene unclear. This CDR3 spans 11 amino acids. Germline V gene data show CDR1 as GTSNPN and CDR2 as SVGIG (reference sequence). V lost 1 base and J 5 bases, leaving 5 bases between the germline ends. The CDR3 DNA reads TGTGCCTGGAGTGCTTTTACTGAAGCTTTCTTT. It yields the protein CAWSAFTEAFF.

The gene calls are TRBV3-1 (or the pseudogene TRBV3-2) and TRBJ2-6; D unclear. The CDR3 runs 17 residues. V was shortened by 0 bases and J by 0 bases, with 9 bases between the two germline ends. Germline CDR1 reads LGHDT; CDR2 reads YNNKEL (reference sequence). The CDR3 DNA is TGTGCCAGCAGCCAAGATAGATCCTTCTCTGGGGCCAACGTCCTGACTTTC. It encodes CASSQDRSFSGANVLTF.

This chain links TRBV5-5 with TRBJ2-3, with D uncertain. The V end was cut by 4 bases, the J end by 1 base, with 10 bases between. The CDR3 loop spans 14 amino acids. Germline lookup yields CDR1 SGHKS and CDR2 YYEKEE (reference sequence). CDR3 coding DNA: TGTGCCAGCAGCCCCTTGAGTGGCACAGATACGCAGTATTTT. Its protein product is CASSPLSGTDTQYF.

The V gene is TRBV6-2 or TRBV6-3, the J gene TRBJ1-2, with D tentatively TRBD1 (6 bases). V dropped 1 base and J dropped 5 bases, with 8 bases sitting between them. CDR1 is MNHEY and CDR2 is SVGEGT in the germline V gene. The CDR3 has 13 residues. CDR3 amino acids: CASSYYQGYGYTF. The CDR3 DNA follows: TGTGCCAGCAGTTACTACCAGGGGTATGGCTACACCTTC.

The chain recombines TRBV28 with TRBJ1-1; no definite D call. V shed 5 bases and J shed 1 base, with 11 bases lying between them. Germline CDR1 reads MDHEN; CDR2 reads SYDVKM. This CDR3 region has 14 residues. The CDR3 region is CASSLLQRNTEAFF. CDR3 sequence (DNA): TGTGCCAGCAGTCTACTTCAGCGGAACACTGAAGCTTTCTTT.

The chain employs TRBV5-1 and TRBJ2-5; 8 nucleotides match TRBD1. With 0 bases clipped from V and 0 bases from J, the junction kept 4 bases outside the gene matches. Germline V lookup: CDR1 SGHRS, CDR2 YFSETQ. There are 16 residues in the CDR3. As DNA, the CDR3 is TGCGCCAGCAGCTTGGCGGACAGGGCGAACCAAGAGACCCAGTACTTC. Amino acid sequence: CASSLADRANQETQYF.

This sequence joins TRBV5-1 and TRBJ2-3; 11 bases align to TRBD2. The length of the CDR3 is 15 residues. Unmatched junction bases numbered 5, after V lost 2 bases and J lost 6 bases. Germline V gene sequence: CDR1 SGHRS, CDR2 YFSETQ. The CDR3 coding sequence is TGCGCCAGCAGCTTACTAGCGGGAGTTTCGGATACGCAGTATTTT. As protein: CASSLLAGVSDTQYF.